This record concerns one T cell receptor beta chain sequence. Its specificity is unknown. This entry comes from a study of cytomegalovirus exposure and HLA in healthy donors. In the study overall: A later analysis reported the same platform for the 120 or so validation repertoires and the roughly 650 first-cohort repertoires. Points from the study as a whole: Across donors, most TCRs were seen rarely, yet some public ones were widespread. There were a few CMV-associated chains whose specificity for CMV antigens was confirmed in vitro.

These donors were members of the roughly 120-subject validation cohort, a group separate from the roughly 670-subject first cohort. This CDR3 is 17 amino acids long. CDR1 is SGHNT, CDR2 YENEEA, per germline. V was pared by 7 bases and J by 0 bases, with 11 bases of the junction left unmatched. Sequencing was performed with immunoSEQ multiplex PCR; in TCRdb, only in-frame clones are kept and a portion is missing. Of about 86,000 clones in the sample, approximately 93% were seen once. J is TRBJ2-2 and V is TRBV11-3; 7 bases fit TRBD2. The receptor was derived from a young man in good health and CMV-seronegative. The sample comprised PBMCs. CDR3 nucleotides: TGTGCCAGCACCTGGGGGGGAGGGACGGCGAACACCGGGGAGCTGTTTTTT. Protein: CASTWGGGTANTGELFF.